These 2 T cell receptor beta chains share one sample of origin, sequenced in a study of T-cell memory formation after mild COVID-19. MiXCR, run by TCRdb on the 5' RACE reads, gives a single entry per CDR3 protein. Of around 250,000 distinct CDR3 sequences listed, roughly 17% are singletons. The specimen was PBMCs or a T cell subset sorted from them (not recorded which). These receptors originate from a man between 18 and 29 years old who had mild COVID-19 (a few samples of this study predate the infection). Cell type and time point are not known.

The chain carries TRBV6-6 and TRBJ2-3, with 7 positions matching TRBD1. In germline, CDR1 is MNHNY, CDR2 SVGAGI (reference sequence). CDR3 size: 17 residues. V lost 7 bases and J lost 0; bases outside the gene matches: 13. The DNA for the CDR3 is TGTGCCAGCATTTTAAGACAGGGCCCCCCTAGCACAGATACGCAGTATTTT. This codes for CASILRQGPPSTDTQYF.

The chain employs TRBV7-2 and TRBJ1-2; D call uncertain. The germline V gene has CDR1 SGHTA and CDR2 FQGNSA. Trimming left V 5 bases short and J 2 bases short, with 15 bases between. The CDR3 has 15 residues. CDR3 bases: TGTGCCAGCAGCCCAATTCGGACCCTAAACTATGGCTACACCTTC. This codes for CASSPIRTLNYGYTF.